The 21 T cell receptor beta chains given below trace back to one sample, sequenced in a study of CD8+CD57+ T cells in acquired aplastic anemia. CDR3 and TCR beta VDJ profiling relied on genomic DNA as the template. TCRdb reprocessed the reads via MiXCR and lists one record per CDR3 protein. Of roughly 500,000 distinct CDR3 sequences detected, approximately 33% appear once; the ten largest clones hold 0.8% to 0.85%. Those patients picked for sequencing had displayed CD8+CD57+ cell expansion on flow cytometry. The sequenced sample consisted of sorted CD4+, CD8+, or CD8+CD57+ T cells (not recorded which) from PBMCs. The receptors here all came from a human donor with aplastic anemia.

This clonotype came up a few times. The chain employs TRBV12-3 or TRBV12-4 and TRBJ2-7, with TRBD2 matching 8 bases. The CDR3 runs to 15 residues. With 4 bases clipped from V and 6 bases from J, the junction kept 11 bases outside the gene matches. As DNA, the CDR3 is TGTGCCAGCAGTTCTATAGCGGGGTTAAGGGTCGAGCAGTACTTC. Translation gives CASSSIAGLRVEQYF.

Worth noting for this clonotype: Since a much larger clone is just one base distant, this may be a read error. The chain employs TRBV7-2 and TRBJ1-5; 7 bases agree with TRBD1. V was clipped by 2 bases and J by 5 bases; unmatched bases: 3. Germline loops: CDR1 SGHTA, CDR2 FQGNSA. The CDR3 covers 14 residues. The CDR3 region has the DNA TGTGCCAGCAGCTTACCAGGGGGAGATCAGCCCCAGCATTTT. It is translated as CASSLPGGDQPQHF.

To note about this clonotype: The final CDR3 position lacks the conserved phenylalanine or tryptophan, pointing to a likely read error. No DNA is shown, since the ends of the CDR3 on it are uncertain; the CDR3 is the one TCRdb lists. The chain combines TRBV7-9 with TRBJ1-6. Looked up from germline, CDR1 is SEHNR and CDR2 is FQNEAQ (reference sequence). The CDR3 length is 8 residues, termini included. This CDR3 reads CASSSGLA.

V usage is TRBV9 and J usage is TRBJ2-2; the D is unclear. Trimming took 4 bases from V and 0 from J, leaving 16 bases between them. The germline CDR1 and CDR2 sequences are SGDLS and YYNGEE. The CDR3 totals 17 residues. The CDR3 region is CASSQAIVLANTGELFF. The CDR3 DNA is TGTGCCAGCAGCCAAGCTATAGTTCTGGCGAACACCGGGGAGCTGTTTTTT.

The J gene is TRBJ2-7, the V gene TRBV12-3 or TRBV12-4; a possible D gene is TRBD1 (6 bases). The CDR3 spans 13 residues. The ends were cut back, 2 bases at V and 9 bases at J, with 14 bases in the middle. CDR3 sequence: CASSLTGFDGQYF. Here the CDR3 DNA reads TGTGCCAGCAGTTTAACAGGGTTCGACGGGCAGTACTTC.

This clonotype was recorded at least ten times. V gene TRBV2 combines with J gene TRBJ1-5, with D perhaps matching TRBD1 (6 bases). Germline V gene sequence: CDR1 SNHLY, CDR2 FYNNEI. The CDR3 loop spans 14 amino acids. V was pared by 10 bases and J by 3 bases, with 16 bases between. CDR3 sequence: CATSGGGPNQPQHF. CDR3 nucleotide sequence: TGTGCCACCTCGGGCGGGGGCCCCAATCAGCCCCAGCATTTT.

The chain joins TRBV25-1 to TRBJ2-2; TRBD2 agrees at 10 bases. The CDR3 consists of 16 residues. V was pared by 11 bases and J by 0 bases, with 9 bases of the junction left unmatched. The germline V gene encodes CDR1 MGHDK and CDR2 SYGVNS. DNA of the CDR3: TGTGCCTGGCGGAAACTAGCGGGAACGAACACCGGGGAGCTGTTTTTT. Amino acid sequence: CAWRKLAGTNTGELFF. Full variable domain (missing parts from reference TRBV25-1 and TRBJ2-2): EADIYQTPRYLVIGTGKKITLECSQTMGHDKMYWYQQDPGMELHLIHYSYGVNSTEKGDLSSESTVSRIRTEHFPLTLESARPSHTSQYLCAWRKLAGTNTGELFFGEGSRLTVL.

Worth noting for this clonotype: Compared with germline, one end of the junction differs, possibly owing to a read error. The CDR3, as DNA: TGTGCCAGCAGCCTAGCGGGGGAACAAGAGACCCAGTACTTC. This sequence encodes CASSLAGEQETQYF. The chain combines TRBV7-2 with TRBJ2-5, with TRBD2 matching 10 bases. This CDR3 spans 14 amino acids. Looked up from germline, CDR1 is SGHTA and CDR2 is FQGNSA.

CDR3 nucleotide sequence: TGTGCCAGCAGCGGACTAGCGGTTGAGCAGTTCTTC. Protein: CASSGLAVEQFF. The chain employs TRBV2 and TRBJ2-1, with 10 nucleotides matching TRBD2. CDR1 and CDR2 from the germline V gene are SNHLY and FYNNEI. V shed 6 bases and J 9 bases; nucleotides not matched to a gene: 2. The CDR3 extends over 12 amino acids.

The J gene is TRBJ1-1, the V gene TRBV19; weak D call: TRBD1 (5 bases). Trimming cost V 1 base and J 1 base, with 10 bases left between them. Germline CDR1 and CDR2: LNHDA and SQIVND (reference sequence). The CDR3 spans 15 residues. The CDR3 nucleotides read TGTGCCAGTAGTATAGCAGGGCTAGGGAACACTGAAGCTTTCTTT. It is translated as CASSIAGLGNTEAFF.

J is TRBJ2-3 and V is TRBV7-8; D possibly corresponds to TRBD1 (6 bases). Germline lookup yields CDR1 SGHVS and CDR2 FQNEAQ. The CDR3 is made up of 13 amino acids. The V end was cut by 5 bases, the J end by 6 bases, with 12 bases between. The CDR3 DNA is TGTGCCAGCAGCCTCGACAGGAGGGATACGCAGTATTTT. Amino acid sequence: CASSLDRRDTQYF.

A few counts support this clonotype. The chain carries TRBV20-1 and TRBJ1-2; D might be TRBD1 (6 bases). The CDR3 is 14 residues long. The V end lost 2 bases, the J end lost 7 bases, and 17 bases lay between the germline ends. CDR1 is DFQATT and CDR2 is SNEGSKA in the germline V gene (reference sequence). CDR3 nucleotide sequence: TGCAGTGCTAGACGGGGTCAGGGGCCGGTTGGCTACACCTTC. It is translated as CSARRGQGPVGYTF.

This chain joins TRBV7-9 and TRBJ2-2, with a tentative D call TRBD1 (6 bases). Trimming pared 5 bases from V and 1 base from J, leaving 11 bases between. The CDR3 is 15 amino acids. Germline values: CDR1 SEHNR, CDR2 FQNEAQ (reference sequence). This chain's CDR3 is CASSQGTRNTGELFF. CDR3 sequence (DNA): TGTGCCAGCAGCCAAGGGACACGGAACACCGGGGAGCTGTTTTTT.

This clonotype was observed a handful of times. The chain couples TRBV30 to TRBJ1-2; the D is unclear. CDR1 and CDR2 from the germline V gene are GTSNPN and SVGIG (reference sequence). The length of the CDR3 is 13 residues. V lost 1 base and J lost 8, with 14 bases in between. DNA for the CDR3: TGTGCCTGGAGTGAGACCGGACCCCAAGGCTACACCTTC. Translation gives CAWSETGPQGYTF.

The CDR3 nucleotides are TGTGCCAGCAGTCGACGGGTAAGGCTGGGGCTGATTGCCAATAATTCACCCCTCCACTTT. Translated, it gives CASSRRVRLGLIANNSPLHF. V is TRBV11-1 and J is TRBJ1-6, with a possible D match to TRBD1 (5 bases). CDR3 length: 20 residues. The V and J ends lost 6 bases and 5 bases respectively, with 29 bases between them. Germline assignment: CDR1 SGHAT and CDR2 FQDESV (reference sequence).

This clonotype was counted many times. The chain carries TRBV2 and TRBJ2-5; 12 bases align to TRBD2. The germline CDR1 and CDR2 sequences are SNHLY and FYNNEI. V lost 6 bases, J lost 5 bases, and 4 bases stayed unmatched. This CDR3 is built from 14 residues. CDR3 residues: CASSGLAGLETQYF. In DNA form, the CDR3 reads TGTGCCAGCAGCGGACTAGCGGGATTGGAGACCCAGTACTTC.

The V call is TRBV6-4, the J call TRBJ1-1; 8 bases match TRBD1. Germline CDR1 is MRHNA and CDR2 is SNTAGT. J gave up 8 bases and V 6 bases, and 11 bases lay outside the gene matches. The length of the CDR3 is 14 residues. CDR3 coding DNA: TGTGCCAGCAGGGATACGGACAGGGCAAAGGAAGCTTTCTTT. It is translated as CASRDTDRAKEAFF.

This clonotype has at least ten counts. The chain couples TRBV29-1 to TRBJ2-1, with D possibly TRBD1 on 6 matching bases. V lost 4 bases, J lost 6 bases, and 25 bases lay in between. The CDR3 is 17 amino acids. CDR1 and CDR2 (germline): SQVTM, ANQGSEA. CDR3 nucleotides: TGCAGCGTTGTCGCCCCCGGACAGCCGTCACGGGGCAATGAGCAGTTCTTC. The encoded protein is CSVVAPGQPSRGNEQFF.

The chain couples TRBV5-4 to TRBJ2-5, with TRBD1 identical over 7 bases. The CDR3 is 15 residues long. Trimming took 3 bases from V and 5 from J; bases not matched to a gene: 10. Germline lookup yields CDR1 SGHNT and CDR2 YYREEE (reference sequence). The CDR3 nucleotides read TGTGCCAGCAGCTGGCAAAAGGGGGCTCAGGAGACCCAGTACTTC. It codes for CASSWQKGAQETQYF.

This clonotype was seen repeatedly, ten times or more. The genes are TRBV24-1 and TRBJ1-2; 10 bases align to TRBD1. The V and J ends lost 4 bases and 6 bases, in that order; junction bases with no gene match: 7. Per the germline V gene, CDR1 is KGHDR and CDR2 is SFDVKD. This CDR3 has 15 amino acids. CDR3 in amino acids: CATSDPDRGPNGYTF. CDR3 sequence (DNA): TGTGCCACCAGTGACCCTGACAGGGGGCCTAATGGCTACACCTTC.

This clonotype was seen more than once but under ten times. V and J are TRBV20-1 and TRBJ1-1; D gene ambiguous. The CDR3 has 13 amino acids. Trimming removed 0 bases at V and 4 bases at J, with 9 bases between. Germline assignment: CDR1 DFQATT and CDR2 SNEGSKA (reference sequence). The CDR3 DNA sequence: TGCAGTGCTAGAGATACGGGGAGCACTGAAGCTTTCTTT. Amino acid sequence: CSARDTGSTEAFF.